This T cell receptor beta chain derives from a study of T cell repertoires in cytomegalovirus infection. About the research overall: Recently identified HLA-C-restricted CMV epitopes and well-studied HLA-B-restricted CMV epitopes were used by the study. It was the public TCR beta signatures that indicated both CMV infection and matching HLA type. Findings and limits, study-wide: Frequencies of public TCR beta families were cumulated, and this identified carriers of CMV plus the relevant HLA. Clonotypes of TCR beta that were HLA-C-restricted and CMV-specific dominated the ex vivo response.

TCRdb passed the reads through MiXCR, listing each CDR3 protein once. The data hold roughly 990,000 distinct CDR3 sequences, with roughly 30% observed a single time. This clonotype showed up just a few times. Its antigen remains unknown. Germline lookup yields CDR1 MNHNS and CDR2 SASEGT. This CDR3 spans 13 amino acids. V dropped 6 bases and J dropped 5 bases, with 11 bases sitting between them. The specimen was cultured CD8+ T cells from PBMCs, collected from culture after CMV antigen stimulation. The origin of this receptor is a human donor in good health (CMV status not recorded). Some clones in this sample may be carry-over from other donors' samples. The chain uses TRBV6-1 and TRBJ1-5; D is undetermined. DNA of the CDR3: TGTGCCAGCAGAGAGGGTCCGGATCAGCCCCAGCATTTT. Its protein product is CASREGPDQPQHF.